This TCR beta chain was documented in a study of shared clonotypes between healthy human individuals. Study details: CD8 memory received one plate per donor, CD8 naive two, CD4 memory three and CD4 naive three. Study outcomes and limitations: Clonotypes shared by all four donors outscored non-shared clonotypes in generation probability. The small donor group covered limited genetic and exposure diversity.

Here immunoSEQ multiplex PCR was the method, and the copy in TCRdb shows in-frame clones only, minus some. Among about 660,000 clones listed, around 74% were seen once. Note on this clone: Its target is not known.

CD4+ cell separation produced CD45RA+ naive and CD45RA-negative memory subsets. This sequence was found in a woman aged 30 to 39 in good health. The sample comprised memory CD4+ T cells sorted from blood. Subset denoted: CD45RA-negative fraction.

Here the CDR3 reads CASSRPRGMTYNEQFF. CDR3 sequence (DNA): TGTGCCAGCAGTAGACCCAGGGGGATGACCTACAATGAGCAGTTCTTC. This rearrangement joins TRBV28 to TRBJ2-1; 7 bases are a match to TRBD1. The V gene's germline CDR1 is MDHEN and CDR2 SYDVKM. The CDR3 covers 16 residues. V shed 5 bases and J 2 bases; nucleotides not matched to a gene: 9. Full variable domain (missing parts from reference TRBV28 and TRBJ2-1): DVKVTQSSRYLVKRTGEKVFLECVQDMDHENMFWYRQDPGLGLRLIYFSYDVKMKEKGDIPEGYSVSREKKERFSLILESASTNQTSMYLCASSRPRGMTYNEQFFGPGTRLTVL.